This record covers a single T cell receptor (beta chain). This entry is derived from a study of blood T cell repertoires in COVID-19. At the level of the study: T cells, B-cell-depleted T cells, or PBMCs provided the cDNA or gDNA that served as material.

Authors' analysis steps: The assay estimated nucleated cells by amplifying reference gene primers. Assay used: immunoSEQ multiplex PCR; TCRdb lists only in-frame clones, some missing. The DNA was the basis for D and trimming; V, J and clone size are from that table. The sample records around 180,000 clones, approximately 74% being singletons. The source material was peripheral blood. This receptor was taken from a woman of 80 years or more with acute or convalescent COVID-19.

The CDR3 DNA sequence: TGTGCCAGCAGGTCGGCACTAGCGGAAGACTACGAGCAGTACTTC. Its translation: CASRSALAEDYEQYF. The chain carries TRBV25-1 and TRBJ2-7; 8 bases are shared with TRBD2. V lost 6 bases and J lost 3; bases outside the gene matches: 10. Germline CDR1 is MGHDK and CDR2 is SYGVNS. The CDR3 is made up of 15 amino acids.